This T cell receptor beta chain is drawn from a study of T cells in Graves' hyperthyroidism and ophthalmopathy. Findings and limits, study-wide: The model identified upcoming ophthalmopathy a median approximately six months ahead of onset.

This clonotype occurred a few times. Its antigen is unknown. A much larger clone sits a single nucleotide away, making a read error possible. The diagnoses drew upon clinical symptoms, serum thyroxine and TRAb, thyroid ultrasound and orbital computed tomography. Blood from later-ophthalmopathy patients was taken at first hyperthyroidism diagnosis. RNA transcripts yielded amplified TCR beta CDR3 regions. First-round RT-PCR targeting the TCR CDR3 was performed with the HTBI primer set. TCRdb fed the multiplex PCR reads into MiXCR, producing one record per CDR3 protein. The table shows roughly 580,000 distinct CDR3 sequences, with about 15% occurring only once. The clonotype comes from a woman between 25 and 40 years old with Graves' hyperthyroidism that later progressed to Graves' ophthalmopathy. Sequenced input: blood.

CDR3 DNA sequence: TGTGCCAGCAGGGATCCCGGGGAGCTGTTTTTT. It is translated as CASRDPGELFF. The chain employs TRBV28 and TRBJ2-2; D remains unclear. Trimming took 6 bases from V and 6 from J, leaving 5 bases between them. Germline loops: CDR1 MDHEN, CDR2 SYDVKM. The CDR3 runs 11 residues. The entire variable domain, with the rest obtained from reference TRBV28 and TRBJ2-2, is as follows: DVKVTQSSRYLVKRTGEKVFLECVQDMDHENMFWYRQDPGLGLRLIYFSYDVKMKEKGDIPEGYSVSREKKERFSLILESASTNQTSMYLCASRDPGELFFGEGSRLTVL.